In its sample, the clone carrying this T cell receptor (beta chain) was seen a few times. Antigen unknown. The sample belongs to a study of identical twins. General study points: Beta out-of-frame sequences showed weaker excess sharing between twins.

With 1 base clipped from V and 9 bases from J, the junction kept 2 bases outside the gene matches. The CDR3 length is 13 residues. Per the germline V gene, CDR1 is WNHNN and CDR2 is SYGVQD (reference sequence). Template switching, a step in the protocol, added a universal primer site, and cDNA carried unique molecular identifiers. Via MiXCR, TCRdb re-called the 5' RACE reads, giving one row per CDR3 protein. The sample yields hundreds of thousands of distinct CDR3 sequences, roughly 20% seen once. The same data also contributed to another study, on T cells expressing NK-cell markers.

The receptor comes from a woman aged 18-29 years in good health. The chain couples TRBV10-1 to TRBJ2-1; 8 bases are shared with TRBD1. Source material: PBMCs. CDR3 amino acids: CASSEFGQGEQFF. The CDR3 nucleotides read TGCGCCAGCAGTGAGTTTGGACAGGGTGAGCAGTTCTTC.